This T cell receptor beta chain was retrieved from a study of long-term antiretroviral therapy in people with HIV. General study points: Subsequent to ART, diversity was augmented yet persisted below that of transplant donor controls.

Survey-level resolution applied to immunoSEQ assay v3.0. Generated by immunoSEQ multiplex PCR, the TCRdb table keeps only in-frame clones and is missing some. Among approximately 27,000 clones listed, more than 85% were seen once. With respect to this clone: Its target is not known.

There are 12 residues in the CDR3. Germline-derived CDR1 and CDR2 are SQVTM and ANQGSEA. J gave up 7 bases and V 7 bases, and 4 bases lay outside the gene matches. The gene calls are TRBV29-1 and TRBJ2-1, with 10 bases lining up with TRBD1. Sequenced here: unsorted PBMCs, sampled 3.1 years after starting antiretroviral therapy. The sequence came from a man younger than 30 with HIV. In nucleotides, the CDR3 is TGCAGCGACTCGGGACAGGGGAATGAGCAGTTCTTC. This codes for CSDSGQGNEQFF.